The 14 T cell receptor beta chains below were found in one sample sequenced in a study of cytomegalovirus exposure and HLA in healthy donors. It was with 60 Vbeta and 13 Jbeta primers that the PCR ran. The repertoire was sequenced with immunoSEQ multiplex PCR; TCRdb's copy has only in-frame clones and lacks some. The data show roughly 200,000 clones, 85% seen once. The sequenced sample was PBMCs. Source of these receptors: a woman aged 45-59 years in good health and CMV-seronegative.

The chain employs TRBV9 and TRBJ2-3; a weak D match, TRBD1 (6 bases). Germline assignment: CDR1 SGDLS and CDR2 YYNGEE. The CDR3 is made up of 16 amino acids. V was pared by 4 bases and J by 0 bases, with 15 bases between. The CDR3 DNA is TGTGCCAGCAGCATACGACAGGAATCTAGCACAGATACGCAGTATTTT. This sequence encodes CASSIRQESSTDTQYF.

This chain links TRBV25-1 with TRBJ2-7; TRBD1 matches 11 bases. CDR1 and CDR2 from the germline V gene are MGHDK and SYGVNS. This CDR3 has 14 amino acids. V lost 10 bases to trimming and J lost 0 bases; unmatched junction nucleotides: 5. This chain's CDR3 is CATSGQGASYEQYF. The CDR3 DNA is TGTGCCACCTCAGGACAGGGGGCCTCCTACGAGCAGTACTTC.

J is TRBJ2-3 and V is TRBV15; the match to TRBD1 covers 8 bases. J lost 5 bases, V lost 5 bases, and 3 bases had no gene match. Germline lookup yields CDR1 LNHNV and CDR2 YYDKDF (reference sequence). The CDR3 loop spans 13 amino acids. The CDR3 DNA follows: TGTGCCACCAGCGGGACAGGACGAGATACGCAGTATTTT. It specifies CATSGTGRDTQYF.

Only a few counts were recorded for this clone. This chain uses TRBV18 with TRBJ2-5; D may be TRBD1 (5 bases). This CDR3 spans 14 amino acids. Germline V gives CDR1 KGHSH, CDR2 LQKENI. V was trimmed by 6 bases and J by 5 bases, leaving 16 bases between them. The CDR3 DNA reads as TGTGCCAGCTCCCTCGCACAGGTGCTGGAGACCCAGTACTTC. This gives the protein CASSLAQVLETQYF.

On this clone: The junction shows a germline mismatch at one end, possibly a read error. The chain carries TRBV7-9 and TRBJ2-7; 7 bases fit TRBD2. This CDR3 is 13 amino acids long. Germline V gene sequence: CDR1 SEHNR, CDR2 FQNEAQ (reference sequence). The CDR3 sequence: CSSSLGGFQAEYF. The CDR3 region has the DNA TGTTCCAGCAGCTTGGGGGGGTTTCAGGCGGAGTACTTC.

V usage is TRBV28 and J usage is TRBJ1-1, with 7 nucleotides matching TRBD1. Trimming cost V 4 bases and J 5 bases; bases outside gene matches: 10. The CDR3 has 15 amino acids. Germline CDR1 reads MDHEN; CDR2 reads SYDVKM. The CDR3 sequence: CASSSPGTVRTEAFF. CDR3 coding DNA: TGTGCCAGCAGTTCTCCCGGGACAGTTCGGACTGAAGCTTTCTTT.

The chain joins TRBV30 to TRBJ2-1, with D maybe TRBD2 (6 bases). With 2 bases removed from V and 6 bases from J, the gap between germline ends came to 11 bases. The CDR3 has 13 amino acids. The germline CDR1 and CDR2 sequences are GTSNPN and SVGIG (reference sequence). The CDR3 loop reads CAWSPGAGNEQFF. CDR3 DNA: TGTGCCTGGAGTCCGGGAGCCGGCAATGAGCAGTTCTTC.

V usage is TRBV28 and J usage is TRBJ2-2; D is unresolved. The germline V gene encodes CDR1 MDHEN and CDR2 SYDVKM. CDR3 length equals 12 residues. Trimming pared 6 bases from V and 10 bases from J, leaving 12 bases between. The CDR3 loop reads CASSPIRSELFF. CDR3 DNA sequence: TGTGCCAGCAGCCCCATCCGGTCGGAGCTGTTTTTT.

In DNA, the CDR3 is TGTGCCAGCAGCTTAGTCCTCGCGTCAGGAGAGCTGTTTTTT. This gives the protein CASSLVLASGELFF. This chain joins TRBV11-2 and TRBJ2-2; no reliable D call. CDR3 length equals 14 residues. V was clipped by 1 base and J by 11 bases, with 14 bases between them. Germline CDR1 reads SGHAT; CDR2 reads FQNNGV.

This chain connects TRBV7-2 to TRBJ1-2; D unclear. V was cut by 2 bases and J by 5 bases, with 12 bases left in between. The CDR3 has 14 residues. Germline V CDR1 and CDR2: SGHTA, FQGNSA. CDR3 nucleotides: TGTGCCAGCAGCTTACAGGTCAACAATTATGGCTACACCTTC. Translated: CASSLQVNNYGYTF.

This clone was detected many times. The rearrangement joins TRBV6-5 to TRBJ2-1; weak D call: TRBD2 (5 bases). The V end was cut by 2 bases, the J end by 4 bases, with 15 bases between. This CDR3 contains 16 residues. CDR1 and CDR2 from the germline V gene are MNHEY and SVGAGI. The CDR3 coding sequence is TGTGCCAGCAGTTACGGGCGGGCACTTTCATACAATGAGCAGTTCTTC. As protein: CASSYGRALSYNEQFF.

In DNA, the CDR3 is TGTGCCAGCGCCCCTTGGGGCGCCGGGAGGAACGAGCAGTACTTC. Translating it yields CASAPWGAGRNEQYF. J is TRBJ2-7 and V is TRBV27, with 7 bases that match TRBD2. Germline V gives CDR1 MNHEY, CDR2 SMNVEV (reference sequence). The CDR3 is made up of 15 amino acids. J lost 5 bases, V lost 8 bases, and 15 bases had no gene match.

The gene calls are TRBV7-2 and TRBJ2-2, with D perhaps TRBD2 (6 bases). This CDR3 comprises 18 residues. The V gene's germline CDR1 is SGHTA and CDR2 FQGNSA. With 4 bases removed from V and 1 base from J, the gap between germline ends came to 19 bases. The CDR3 protein is CASSSEGPGRGNTGELFF. As DNA, the CDR3 is TGTGCCAGCAGCTCCGAGGGACCCGGGCGGGGGAACACCGGGGAGCTGTTTTTT.

V and J are TRBV6-5 and TRBJ2-1, with 9 bases matching TRBD1. The CDR3 totals 15 residues. The V segment lost 0 bases and the J segment 9 bases; nucleotides outside the gene matches: 6. The V gene's germline CDR1 is MNHEY and CDR2 SVGAGI. The CDR3 DNA is TGTGCCAGCAGTTACTCGTTAACAGGGGGCTTTGAGCAGTTCTTC. This sequence encodes CASSYSLTGGFEQFF.